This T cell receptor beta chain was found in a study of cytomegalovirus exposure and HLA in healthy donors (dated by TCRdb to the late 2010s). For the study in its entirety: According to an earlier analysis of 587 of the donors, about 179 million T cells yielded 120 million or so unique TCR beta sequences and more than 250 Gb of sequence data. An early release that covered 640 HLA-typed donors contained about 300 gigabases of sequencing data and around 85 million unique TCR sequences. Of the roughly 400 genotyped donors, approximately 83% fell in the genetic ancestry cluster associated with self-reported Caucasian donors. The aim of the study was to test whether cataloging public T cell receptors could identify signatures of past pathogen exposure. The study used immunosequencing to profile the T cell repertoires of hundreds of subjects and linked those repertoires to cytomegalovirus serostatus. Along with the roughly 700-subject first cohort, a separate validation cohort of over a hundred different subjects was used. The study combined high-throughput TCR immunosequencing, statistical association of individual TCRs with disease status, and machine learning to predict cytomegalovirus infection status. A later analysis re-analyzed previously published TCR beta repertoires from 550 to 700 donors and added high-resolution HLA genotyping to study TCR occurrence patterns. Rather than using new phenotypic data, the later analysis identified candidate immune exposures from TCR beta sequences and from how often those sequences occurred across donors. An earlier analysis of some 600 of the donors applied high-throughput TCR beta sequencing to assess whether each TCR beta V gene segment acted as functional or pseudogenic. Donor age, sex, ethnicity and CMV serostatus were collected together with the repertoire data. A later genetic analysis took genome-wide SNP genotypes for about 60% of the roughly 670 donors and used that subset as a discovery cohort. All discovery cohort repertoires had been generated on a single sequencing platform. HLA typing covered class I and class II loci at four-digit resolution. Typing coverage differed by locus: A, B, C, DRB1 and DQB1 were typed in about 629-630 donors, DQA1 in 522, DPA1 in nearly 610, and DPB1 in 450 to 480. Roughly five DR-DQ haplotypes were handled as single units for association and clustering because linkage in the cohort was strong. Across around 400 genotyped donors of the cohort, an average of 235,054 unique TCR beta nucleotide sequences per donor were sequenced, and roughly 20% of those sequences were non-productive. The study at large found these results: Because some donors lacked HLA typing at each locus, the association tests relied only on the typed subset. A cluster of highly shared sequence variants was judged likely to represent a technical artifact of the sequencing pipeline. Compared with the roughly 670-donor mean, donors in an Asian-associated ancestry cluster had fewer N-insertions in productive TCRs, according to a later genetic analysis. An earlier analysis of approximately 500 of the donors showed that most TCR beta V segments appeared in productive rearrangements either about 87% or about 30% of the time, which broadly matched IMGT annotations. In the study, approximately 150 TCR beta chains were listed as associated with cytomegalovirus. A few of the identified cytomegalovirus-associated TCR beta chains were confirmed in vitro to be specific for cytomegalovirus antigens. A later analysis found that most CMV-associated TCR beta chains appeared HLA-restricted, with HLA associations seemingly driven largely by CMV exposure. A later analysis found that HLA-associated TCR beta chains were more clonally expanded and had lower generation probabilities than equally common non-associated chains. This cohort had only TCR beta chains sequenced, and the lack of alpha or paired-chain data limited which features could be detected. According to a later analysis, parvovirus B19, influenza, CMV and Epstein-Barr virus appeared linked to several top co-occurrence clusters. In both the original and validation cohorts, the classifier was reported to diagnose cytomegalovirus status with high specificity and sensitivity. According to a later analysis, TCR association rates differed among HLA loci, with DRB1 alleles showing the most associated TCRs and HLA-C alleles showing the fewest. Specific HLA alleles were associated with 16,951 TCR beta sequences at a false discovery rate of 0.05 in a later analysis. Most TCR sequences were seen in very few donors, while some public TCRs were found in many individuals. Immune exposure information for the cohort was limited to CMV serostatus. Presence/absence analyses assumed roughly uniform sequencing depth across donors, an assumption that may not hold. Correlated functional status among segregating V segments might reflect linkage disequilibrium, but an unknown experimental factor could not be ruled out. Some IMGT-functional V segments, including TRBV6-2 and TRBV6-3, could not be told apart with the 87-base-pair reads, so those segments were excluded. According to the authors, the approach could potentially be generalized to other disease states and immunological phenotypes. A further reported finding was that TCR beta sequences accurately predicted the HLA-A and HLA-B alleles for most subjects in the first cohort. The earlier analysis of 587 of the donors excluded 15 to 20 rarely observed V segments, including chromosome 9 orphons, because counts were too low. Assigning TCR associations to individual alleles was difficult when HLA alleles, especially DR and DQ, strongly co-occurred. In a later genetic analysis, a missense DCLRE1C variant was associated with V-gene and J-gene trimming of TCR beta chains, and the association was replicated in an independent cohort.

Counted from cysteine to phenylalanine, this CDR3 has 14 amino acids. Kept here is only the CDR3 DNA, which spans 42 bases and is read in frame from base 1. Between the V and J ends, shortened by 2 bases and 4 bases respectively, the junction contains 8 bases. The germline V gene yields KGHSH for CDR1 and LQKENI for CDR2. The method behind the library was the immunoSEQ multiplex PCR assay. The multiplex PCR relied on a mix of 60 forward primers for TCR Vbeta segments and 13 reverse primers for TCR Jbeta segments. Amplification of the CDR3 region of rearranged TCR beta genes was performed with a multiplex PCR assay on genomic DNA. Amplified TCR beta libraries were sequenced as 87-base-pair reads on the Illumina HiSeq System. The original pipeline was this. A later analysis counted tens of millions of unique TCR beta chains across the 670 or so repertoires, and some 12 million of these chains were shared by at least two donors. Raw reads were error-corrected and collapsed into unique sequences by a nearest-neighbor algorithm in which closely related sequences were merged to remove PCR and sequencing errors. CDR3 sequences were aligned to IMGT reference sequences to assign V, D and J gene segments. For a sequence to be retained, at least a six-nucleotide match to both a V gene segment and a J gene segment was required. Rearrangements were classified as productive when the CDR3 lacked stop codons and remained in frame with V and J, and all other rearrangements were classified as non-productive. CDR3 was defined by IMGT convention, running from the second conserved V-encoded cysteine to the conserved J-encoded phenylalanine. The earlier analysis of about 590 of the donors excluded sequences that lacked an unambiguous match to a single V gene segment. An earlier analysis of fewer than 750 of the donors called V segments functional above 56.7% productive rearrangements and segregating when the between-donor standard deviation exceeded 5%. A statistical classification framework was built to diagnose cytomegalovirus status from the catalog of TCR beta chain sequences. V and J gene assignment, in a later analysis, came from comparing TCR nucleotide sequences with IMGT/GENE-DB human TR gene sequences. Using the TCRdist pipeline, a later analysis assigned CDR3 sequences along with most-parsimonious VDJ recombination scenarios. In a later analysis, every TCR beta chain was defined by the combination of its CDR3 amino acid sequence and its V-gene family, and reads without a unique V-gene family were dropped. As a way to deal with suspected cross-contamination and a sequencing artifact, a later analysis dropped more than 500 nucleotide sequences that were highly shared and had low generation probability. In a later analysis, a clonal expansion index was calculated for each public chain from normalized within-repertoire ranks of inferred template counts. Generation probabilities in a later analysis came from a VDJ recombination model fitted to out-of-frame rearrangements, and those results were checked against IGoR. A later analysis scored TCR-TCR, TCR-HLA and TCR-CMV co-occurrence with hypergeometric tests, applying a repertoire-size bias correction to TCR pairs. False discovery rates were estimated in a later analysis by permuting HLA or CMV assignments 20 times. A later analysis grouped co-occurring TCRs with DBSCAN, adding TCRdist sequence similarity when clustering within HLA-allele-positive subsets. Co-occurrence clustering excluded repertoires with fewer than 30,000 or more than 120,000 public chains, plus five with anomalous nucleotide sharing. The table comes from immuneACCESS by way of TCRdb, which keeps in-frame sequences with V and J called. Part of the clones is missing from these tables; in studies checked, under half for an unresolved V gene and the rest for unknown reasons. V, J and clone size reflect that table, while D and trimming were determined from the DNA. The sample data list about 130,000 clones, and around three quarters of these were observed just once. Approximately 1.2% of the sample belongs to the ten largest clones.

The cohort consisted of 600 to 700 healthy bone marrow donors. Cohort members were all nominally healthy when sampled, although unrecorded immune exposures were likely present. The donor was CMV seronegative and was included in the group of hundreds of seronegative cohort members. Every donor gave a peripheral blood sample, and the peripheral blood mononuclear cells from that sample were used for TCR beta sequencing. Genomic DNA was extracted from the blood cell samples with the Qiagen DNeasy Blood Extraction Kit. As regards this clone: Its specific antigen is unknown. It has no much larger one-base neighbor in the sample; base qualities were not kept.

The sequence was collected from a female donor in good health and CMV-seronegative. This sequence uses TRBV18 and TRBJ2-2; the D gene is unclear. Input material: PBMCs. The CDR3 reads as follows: CASSPTRSTGELFF. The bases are TGTGCCAGCTCACCAACACGCAGCACCGGGGAGCTGTTTTTT. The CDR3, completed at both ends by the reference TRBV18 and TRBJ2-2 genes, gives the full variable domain NAGVMQNPRHLVRRRGQEARLRCSPMKGHSHVYWYRQLPEEGLKFMVYLQKENIIDESGMPKERFSAEFPKEGPSILRIQQVVRGDSAAYFCASSPTRSTGELFFGEGSRLTVL.